This T cell receptor beta chain originates from a study of shared clonotypes between healthy human individuals. Investigators spread the genomic DNA of each subset evenly over several immunoSEQ plates. Sequencing was performed with immunoSEQ multiplex PCR; in TCRdb, only in-frame clones are kept and a portion is missing. The sample contains around 2.1 million clones, approximately 96% of which appear only once. From CD4+ cells came CD45RA+ naive and CD45RA-negative memory subsets. The CDR3 runs to 14 residues. The germline CDR1 and CDR2 sequences are LNHDA and SQIVND (reference sequence). V was clipped by 7 bases and J by 0 bases, with 12 bases between them.

The V gene is TRBV19, the J gene TRBJ1-1; tentatively, D is TRBD1 (5 bases). Sequenced: naive CD4+ T cells sorted from blood. The sample's subset: CD45RA+ positively selected. This clonotype was sampled from a man between 18 and 35 years old in good health. The CDR3 coding sequence is TGTGCCAGTACCTTTTGGGGGATGAACACTGAAGCTTTCTTT. Translation gives CASTFWGMNTEAFF.